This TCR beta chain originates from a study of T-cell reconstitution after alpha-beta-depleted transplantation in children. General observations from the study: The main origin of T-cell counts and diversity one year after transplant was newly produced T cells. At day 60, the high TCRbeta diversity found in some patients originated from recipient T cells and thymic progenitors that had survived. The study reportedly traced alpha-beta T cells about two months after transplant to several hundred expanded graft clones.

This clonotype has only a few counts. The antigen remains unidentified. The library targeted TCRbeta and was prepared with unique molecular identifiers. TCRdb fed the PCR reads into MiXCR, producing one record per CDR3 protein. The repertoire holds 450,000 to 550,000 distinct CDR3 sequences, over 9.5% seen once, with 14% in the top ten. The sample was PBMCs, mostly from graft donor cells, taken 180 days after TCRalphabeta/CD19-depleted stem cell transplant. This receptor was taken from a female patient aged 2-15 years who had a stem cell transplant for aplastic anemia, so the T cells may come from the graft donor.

CDR3 nucleotides: TGTGCCAGCGGGAGGGTCCCAAATGAAAAACTGTTTTTT. Translation gives CASGRVPNEKLFF. The rearrangement links TRBV7-2 to TRBJ1-4; D ambiguous. Germline V CDR1 and CDR2: SGHTA, FQGNSA. With 8 bases removed from V and 5 bases from J, the gap between germline ends came to 12 bases. CDR3 length: 13 amino acids.